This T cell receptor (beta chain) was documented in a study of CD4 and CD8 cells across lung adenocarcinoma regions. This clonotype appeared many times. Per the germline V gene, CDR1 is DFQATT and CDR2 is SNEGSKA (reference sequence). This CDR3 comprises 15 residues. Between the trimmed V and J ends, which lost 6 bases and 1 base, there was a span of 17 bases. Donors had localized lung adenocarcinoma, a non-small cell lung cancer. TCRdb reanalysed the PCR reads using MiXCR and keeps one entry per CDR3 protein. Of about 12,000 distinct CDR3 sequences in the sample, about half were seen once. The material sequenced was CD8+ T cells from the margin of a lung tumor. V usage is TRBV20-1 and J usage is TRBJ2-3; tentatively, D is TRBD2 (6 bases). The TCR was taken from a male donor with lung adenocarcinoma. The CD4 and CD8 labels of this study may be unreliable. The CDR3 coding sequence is TGCAGTGCCGTCGGTACGTGGGAGGGCACAGATACGCAGTATTTT. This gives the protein CSAVGTWEGTDTQYF.